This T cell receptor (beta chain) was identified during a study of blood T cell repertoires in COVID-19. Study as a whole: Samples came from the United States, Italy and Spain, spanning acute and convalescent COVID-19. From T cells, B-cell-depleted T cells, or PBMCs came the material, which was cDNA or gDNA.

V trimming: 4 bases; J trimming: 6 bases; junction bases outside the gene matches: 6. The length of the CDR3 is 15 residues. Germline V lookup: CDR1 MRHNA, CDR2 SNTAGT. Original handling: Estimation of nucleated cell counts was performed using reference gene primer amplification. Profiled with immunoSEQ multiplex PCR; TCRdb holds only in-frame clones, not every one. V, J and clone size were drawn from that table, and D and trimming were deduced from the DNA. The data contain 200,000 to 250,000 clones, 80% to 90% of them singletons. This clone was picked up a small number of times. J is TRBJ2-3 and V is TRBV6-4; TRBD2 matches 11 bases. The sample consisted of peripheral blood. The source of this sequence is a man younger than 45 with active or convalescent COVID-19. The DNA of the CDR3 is TGTGCCAGCAGTGTCCTAGCGGGGGGAACGGATACGCAGTATTTT. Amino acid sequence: CASSVLAGGTDTQYF.